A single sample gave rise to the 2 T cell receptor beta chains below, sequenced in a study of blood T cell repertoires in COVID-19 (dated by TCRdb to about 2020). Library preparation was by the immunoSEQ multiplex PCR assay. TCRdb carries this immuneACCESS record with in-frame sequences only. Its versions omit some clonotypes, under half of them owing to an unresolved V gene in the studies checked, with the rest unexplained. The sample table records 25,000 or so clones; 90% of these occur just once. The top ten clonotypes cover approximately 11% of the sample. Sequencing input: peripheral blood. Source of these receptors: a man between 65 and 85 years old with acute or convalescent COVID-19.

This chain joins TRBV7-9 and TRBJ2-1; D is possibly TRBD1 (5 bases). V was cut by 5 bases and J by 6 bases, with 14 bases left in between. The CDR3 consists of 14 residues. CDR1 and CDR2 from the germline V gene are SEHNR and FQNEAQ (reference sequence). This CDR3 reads CASSTLTGTNEQFF. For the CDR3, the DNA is TGTGCCAGCAGCACACTTACAGGAACCAATGAGCAGTTCTTC.

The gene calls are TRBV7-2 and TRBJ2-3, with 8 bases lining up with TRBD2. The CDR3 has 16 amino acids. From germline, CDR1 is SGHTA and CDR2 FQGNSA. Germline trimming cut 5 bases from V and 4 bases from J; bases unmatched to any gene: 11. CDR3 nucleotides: TGTGCCAGCAGCCAAGGGTGGACGGGAGGGCCAGATACGCAGTATTTT. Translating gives CASSQGWTGGPDTQYF.